The clone carrying this TCR beta chain was seen only once. Its antigen is as yet unknown. The CDR3 has 15 amino acids. In germline, CDR1 is MNHEY, CDR2 SVGAGI. J gave up 4 bases and V 7 bases, and 7 bases lay outside the gene matches. Sequencing was done on patients that had shown CD8+CD57+ cell expansion by flow cytometry. The study sampled blood from patients who had received no therapy. This sample is drawn from a study of CD8+CD57+ T cells in acquired aplastic anemia. About the research overall: Sorted CD4+ and CD8+ cells yielded DNA averaging around 3.2 ug. Study-level points and caveats: Patients had twenty-nine CD8+ CDR3 sequences in common with controls (the shared set). Simpson's diversity of CD8+ cells was not significantly different in patients compared with controls.

According to the study, genomic DNA was the template for TCR beta VDJ and CDR3 profiling. TCRdb recomputed calls from the reads with MiXCR, one row per CDR3 protein. The sample lists around 200,000 distinct CDR3 sequences, about 60% seen once, with more than 40% in the top ten. The receptor was isolated from a human donor with aplastic anemia. This chain joins TRBV6-5 and TRBJ2-6; 7 bases match TRBD1. The material sequenced was sorted CD4+, CD8+, or CD8+CD57+ T cells (not recorded which) from PBMCs. In DNA form, the CDR3 reads TGTGCCAGCACCGACCCGGGACAGGGGGCCAACGTCCTGACTTTC. Protein product: CASTDPGQGANVLTF.